This section outlines one TCR beta chain sequence together with its context. Germline and junction disagree at one end, which may indicate a read error. The data derive from a study of T cells in Graves' hyperthyroidism and ophthalmopathy. The source material, RNA transcripts, was used to amplify TCR beta CDR3 regions. The HTBI primer set was used in a first-round RT-PCR of the TCR CDR3. MiXCR, applied by TCRdb to the multiplex PCR reads, yields one record per CDR3 protein. The sample lists some 770,000 distinct CDR3 sequences; about a sixth were seen once. Looked up from germline, CDR1 is ENHRY and CDR2 is SYGVKD. The CDR3 runs to 15 residues.

The chain recombines TRBV10-3 with TRBJ2-1; 9 nucleotides align to TRBD1. The clonotype comes from a man between 18 and 29 years old with Graves' hyperthyroidism. The sequencing sample was made of blood. The CDR3 DNA sequence: TGTGCCGTCAGTACACAGGGGGCGAAGGACAATGAGCAGTTCTTC. This gives the protein CAVSTQGAKDNEQFF.